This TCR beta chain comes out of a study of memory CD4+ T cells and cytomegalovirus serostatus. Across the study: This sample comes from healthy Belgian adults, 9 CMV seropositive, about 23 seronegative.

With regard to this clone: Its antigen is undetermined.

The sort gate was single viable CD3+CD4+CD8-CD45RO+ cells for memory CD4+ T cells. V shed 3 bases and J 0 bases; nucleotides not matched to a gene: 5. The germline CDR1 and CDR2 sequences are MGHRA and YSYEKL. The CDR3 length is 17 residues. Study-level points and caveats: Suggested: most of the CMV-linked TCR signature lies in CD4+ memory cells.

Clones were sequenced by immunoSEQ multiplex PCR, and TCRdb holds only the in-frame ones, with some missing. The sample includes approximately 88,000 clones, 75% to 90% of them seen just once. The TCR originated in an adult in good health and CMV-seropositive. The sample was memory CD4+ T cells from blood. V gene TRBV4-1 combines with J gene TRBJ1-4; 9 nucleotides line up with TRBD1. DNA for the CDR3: TGCGCCAGCAGCCAGGGACAGGGACTTGCAACTAATGAAAAACTGTTTTTT. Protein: CASSQGQGLATNEKLFF.